This is a list of T cell receptor beta chains from one sample in a study of blood T cells in healthy people across ages. TCRdb redid the calling of the 5' RACE reads with MiXCR, one entry per CDR3 protein. The sample records some 1 million distinct CDR3 sequences, under 45% being singletons. Sequencing used blood. Every receptor here comes from a woman aged 60-75 years in good health. Each CDR3 is given with its conserved first and last residue. The D gene is left open where the match is weak. Only part of the rows carry a size: once, few, many, or a class if the clone is expanded.

J gene: TRBJ2-1
clone size: NA
V gene: TRBV6-2/TRBV6-3
D gene: TRBD2
CDR3 DNA: TGTGCCAGCAGAAAAAGCGGGAGTCTCCTCAATGAGCAGTTCTTC
CDR3 protein: CASRKSGSLLNEQFF

J gene: TRBJ2-5
clone size: once
V gene: TRBV21-1
D gene: NA
CDR3 DNA: TGTGCCAGCAGCAAGGTGAGGGAGGGGCAAGAGACCCAGTACTTC
CDR3 protein: CASSKVREGQETQYF

J gene: TRBJ2-7
clone size: many
V gene: TRBV27
D gene: NA
CDR3 DNA: TGTGCCAGCAGTTACACAGTGGGTTACGGGCAGTACTTC
CDR3 protein: CASSYTVGYGQYF

J gene: TRBJ2-5
clone size: few
V gene: TRBV10-3
D gene: TRBD1
CDR3 DNA: TGTGCCATCAGTGAACTGACAGGGGTTGGAGAGACCCAGTACTTC
CDR3 protein: CAISELTGVGETQYF

J gene: TRBJ1-3
clone size: NA
V gene: TRBV4-1
D gene: TRBD1
CDR3 DNA: TGCGCCAGCAGCCAATGGACAGGGTTTGGAAACACCATATATTTT
CDR3 protein: CASSQWTGFGNTIYF

J gene: TRBJ2-7
clone size: few
V gene: TRBV20-1
D gene: TRBD1
CDR3 DNA: TGCAGTGCTAGTACGCCAGGGGGCTACGAGCAGTACTTC
CDR3 protein: CSASTPGGYEQYF

J gene: TRBJ1-6
clone size: NA
V gene: TRBV5-1
D gene: TRBD1
CDR3 DNA: TGCGCCAGCAGCTTGGAACTTACAGGGGGTAATTCACCCCTCCACTTT
CDR3 protein: CASSLELTGGNSPLHF

J gene: TRBJ2-2
clone size: NA
V gene: TRBV2
D gene: NA
CDR3 DNA: TGTGCCAGCAGTCTGATCGGGCATTTGGGCGGGGAGCTGTTTTTT
CDR3 protein: CASSLIGHLGGELFF

J gene: TRBJ1-6
clone size: NA
V gene: TRBV23-1
D gene: NA
CDR3 DNA: TGCGCCAGCAGTCAACCCTTGGCCCTCCACTTT
CDR3 protein: CASSQPLALHF

J gene: TRBJ2-1
clone size: NA
V gene: TRBV29-1
D gene: NA
CDR3 DNA: TGCAGCGTTGAAGGCGGGGCGAAAACAACTTACAATGAGCAGTTCTTC
CDR3 protein: CSVEGGAKTTYNEQFF

J gene: TRBJ2-1
clone size: NA
V gene: TRBV6-2/TRBV6-3
D gene: TRBD2
CDR3 DNA: TGTGCCAGCTGGGCAGCCGGGACTAGATTATACAATGAGCAGTTCTTC
CDR3 protein: CASWAAGTRLYNEQFF

J gene: TRBJ2-1
clone size: NA
V gene: TRBV20-1
D gene: NA
CDR3 DNA: TGCAGTGCCGTTGGGGGGACCCTGTCCTACAATGAGCAGTTCTTC
CDR3 protein: CSAVGGTLSYNEQFF

J gene: TRBJ1-1
clone size: NA
V gene: TRBV29-1
D gene: NA
CDR3 DNA: TGCAGCGTTGACCCACAGGGCACTGAAGCTTTCTTT
CDR3 protein: CSVDPQGTEAFF

J gene: TRBJ2-5
clone size: NA
V gene: TRBV7-8
D gene: NA
CDR3 DNA: TGTGCCAGCAGCTTATGGAGGACTCCAGCGGTAGAGACCCAGTACTTC
CDR3 protein: CASSLWRTPAVETQYF

J gene: TRBJ1-5
clone size: NA
V gene: TRBV28
D gene: NA
CDR3 DNA: TGTGCCAGCAGTTTAATAACAGGGAATCAGCCCCAGCATTTT
CDR3 protein: CASSLITGNQPQHF

J gene: TRBJ1-2
clone size: NA
V gene: TRBV18
D gene: TRBD1
CDR3 DNA: TGTGCCAGCTCACCGGGACAGGGATTTTTTGGCTACACCTTC
CDR3 protein: CASSPGQGFFGYTF

J gene: TRBJ2-3
clone size: few
V gene: TRBV7-6
D gene: TRBD2
CDR3 DNA: TGTGCCAGCAGTTTATCCGGGACTAGCGGGAGGACAGATACGCAGTATTTT
CDR3 protein: CASSLSGTSGRTDTQYF

J gene: TRBJ1-5
clone size: NA
V gene: TRBV20-1
D gene: TRBD1
CDR3 DNA: TGCAGTGCCAATAACCGGGACAGGGGCCCTATCGGCAATCAGCCCCAGCATTTT
CDR3 protein: CSANNRDRGPIGNQPQHF

J gene: TRBJ2-1
clone size: NA
V gene: TRBV20-1
D gene: NA
CDR3 DNA: TGCAGTGCTAGCAGGCCCAGCGGACATTACAATGAGCAGTTCTTC
CDR3 protein: CSASRPSGHYNEQFF

J gene: TRBJ2-7
clone size: NA
V gene: TRBV6-2/TRBV6-3
D gene: TRBD2
CDR3 DNA: TGTGCCAGCAGGACCGCCTCGAACCCGGGACTAGATCCCTACGAGCAGTACTTC
CDR3 protein: CASRTASNPGLDPYEQYF